Detailed here is one TCR beta chain. Its cognate antigen has yet to be identified. The input lacks base qualities; no much larger clone sits a single base away. The CDR3 starts with the cysteine, ends with the phenylalanine, and has 15 residues. Only the CDR3 portion is preserved as DNA: 45 bases, with reading frame beginning at the first base. CDR1 and CDR2, looked up from the germline V gene, are LGHNA and YSLEER. V lost 1 base and J lost 3 bases; the stretch between them is 9 bases long. The method behind the library was the immunoSEQ multiplex PCR assay. Processing in the source paper ran as follows. A statistical classification framework was built for diagnosing cytomegalovirus status from the catalog of TCR beta chain sequences. Here the immuneACCESS table is served through TCRdb, limited to in-frame sequences with V and J called. Missing clones are a known gap in these copies; in checked studies unresolved V genes cover under half, and the rest lacks a known reason. The D gene and trimming were derived from the DNA, and the V and J assignments and clone size from that table. Across this sample there are about 260,000 clones, with about 92% seen only once. The ten largest clonotypes hold 3% to 3.5% of the sample.

The sample is drawn from a study of cytomegalovirus exposure and HLA in healthy donors (TCRdb year 2017). With regard to the full study: The roughly 670 repertoires of the first cohort and the 120 validation repertoires were produced on the same platform, according to a later analysis. The study was designed to test whether signatures of past pathogen exposure could be identified by cataloging public T cell receptors. Besides the first cohort of approximately 710 subjects, a separate validation cohort made up of 120 or so different subjects was used. To predict cytomegalovirus infection status, the study brought together high-throughput TCR immunosequencing, statistical association of individual TCRs with disease status, and machine learning. What the authors observed across the whole study: In a later analysis, TCRs clustered in the first cohort were found to also tend to co-occur in the roughly 120 validation repertoires, with approximately 95% of cluster scores above 0. According to the authors, the approach could potentially be generalized to other disease states and immunological phenotypes. In both the original and validation cohorts, the classifier was reported to diagnose cytomegalovirus status with high specificity and sensitivity. Across donors, most TCR sequences were observed very rarely, whereas some public TCRs were present in many individuals. In the study, 150 to 200 TCR beta chains were listed as associated with cytomegalovirus. A later analysis lacked HLA typing for the validation cohort, so it scored co-occurrence in that cohort across all 110 or so repertoires. In vitro tests confirmed that a few of the cytomegalovirus-associated TCR beta chains recognize cytomegalovirus antigens.

The donors were included in the validation cohort of over a hundred subjects, a group kept apart from the roughly 690-subject first cohort. The sequence is built from TRBV4-3 and TRBJ2-2; no D gene is confidently identified. This receptor was obtained from a woman in her twenties or thirties in good health and CMV-seronegative. Material: PBMCs. The CDR3 here reads CASSQGGTDTGELFF. DNA sequence: TGCGCCAGCAGCCAAGGTGGTACGGACACCGGGGAGCTGTTTTTT.